This record concerns one TCR beta chain sequence. Its antigen is still unknown. It was with 60 Vbeta and 13 Jbeta primers that the PCR ran. Sequenced by immunoSEQ multiplex PCR; TCRdb stores in-frame clones only, minus some. The profile shows about 160,000 clones, 80% of them singletons. Germline assignment: CDR1 SEHNR and CDR2 FQNEAQ (reference sequence). The CDR3 sequence is 14 residues long. V gave up 5 bases and J gave up 1 base; unmatched junction bases: 4. The data stem from a study of cytomegalovirus exposure and HLA in healthy donors. Study details: As an earlier analysis found, around 190 million T cells yielded about 120 million unique TCR beta sequences.

Broader study findings: Rarity marked most TCR sequences, yet some public TCRs occurred in many donors. An analysis was carried out at a later point. It showed that HLA-associated TCR beta chains were more clonally expanded than equally common non-associated chains. The productive fraction for most TCR beta V segments was about 90% or about 30% in an earlier analysis.

This receptor was taken from a man aged 25-40 years in good health and CMV-seronegative. This chain connects TRBV7-9 to TRBJ1-1, with TRBD1 identical over 7 bases. Input material: PBMCs. The CDR3, as DNA: TGTGCCAGCAGCCCCCGACAGGGGAACACTGAAGCTTTCTTT. It is translated as CASSPRQGNTEAFF.